The rows below give T cell receptor beta chains drawn from one sample of a study of OX40 agonist ivuxolimab in advanced cancers. Generated by immunoSEQ multiplex PCR, the TCRdb table keeps only in-frame clones and is missing some. The data contain about 64,000 clones, 70% to 90% of them seen just once; the ten biggest clones take up about 9.1%. Source: CD4+ or CD8+ T cells sorted from blood, taken in a trial of the OX40 agonist ivuxolimab. The source of these receptors is an adult with an advanced solid tumor such as melanoma, head and neck, liver or kidney cancer. CDR3s include the opening cysteine and the closing phenylalanine or tryptophan. D genes are given only for firm matches. Expanded clones get a size class; other rows say once, few or many, or leave the size out.

clone size,V gene,D gene,J gene,CDR3 protein,CDR3 DNA
NA,TRBV7-9,NA,TRBJ2-1,CASSLKSTGLNLSYNEQFF,TGTGCCAGCAGCTTAAAATCCACGGGACTGAACCTATCCTACAATGAGCAGTTCTTC
NA,TRBV5-1,NA,TRBJ1-1,CASSLGPGYEAFF,TGCGCCAGCAGCTTGGGCCCGGGGTATGAAGCTTTCTTT
NA,TRBV4-1,NA,TRBJ1-5,CASSQGGGRQPQHF,TGCGCCAGCAGCCAAGGGGGTGGCCGTCAGCCCCAGCATTTT
NA,TRBV7-9,NA,TRBJ2-7,CASSTSPGISYEQYF,TGTGCCAGCAGCACTTCTCCAGGGATCTCCTACGAGCAGTACTTC
NA,TRBV2,NA,TRBJ1-6,CASSVEGGSPLHF,TGTGCCAGCAGTGTAGAAGGGGGTTCACCCCTCCACTTT
NA,TRBV10-3,NA,TRBJ2-3,CAISEQIGTASTDTQYF,TGTGCCATCAGTGAGCAAATTGGGACGGCTAGCACAGATACGCAGTATTTT
NA,TRBV4-1,NA,TRBJ1-6,CASSQAAPGVNSPLHF,TGCGCCAGCAGCCAAGCGGCCCCAGGGGTTAATTCACCCCTCCACTTT
NA,TRBV28,NA,TRBJ1-1,CASRWETGTKAFF,TGTGCCAGCAGATGGGAAACAGGGACGAAGGCTTTCTTT
once,TRBV28,NA,TRBJ2-2,CASGRLPNTGELFF,TGTGCCAGCGGGCGTCTACCGAACACCGGGGAGCTGTTTTTT
medium-sized,TRBV2,NA,TRBJ2-5,CASAIGPGVLEGLETQYF,TGTGCCAGTGCTATAGGACCAGGAGTCTTGGAGGGGTTGGAGACCCAGTACTTC
NA,TRBV7-3,TRBD1,TRBJ1-1,CASSMTGGKRSEAFF,TGTGCCAGCAGCATGACAGGGGGCAAGAGGTCTGAAGCTTTCTTT
NA,TRBV7-2,NA,TRBJ1-2,CASSLAGSYGYTF,TGTGCCAGCAGCTTGGCGGGAAGCTATGGCTACACCTTC
NA,TRBV19,NA,TRBJ2-1,CASSPDPSSYNEQFF,TGTGCCAGTAGTCCTGACCCGAGCTCCTACAATGAGCAGTTCTTC
NA,TRBV5-5,NA,TRBJ1-1,CASRGLGNTEAFF,TGTGCCAGCAGGGGTTTAGGGAACACTGAAGCTTTCTTT
NA,TRBV2,TRBD1,TRBJ1-1,CASRMDRGYTEAFF,TGTGCCAGCAGGATGGACAGGGGATACACTGAAGCTTTCTTT
NA,TRBV2,TRBD1,TRBJ1-5,CASRITGDQPQHF,TGTGCCAGCAGAATAACAGGGGATCAGCCCCAGCATTTT
NA,TRBV20-1,NA,TRBJ2-7,CSAGLGGEQYF,TGCAGTGCCGGGTTAGGGGGCGAGCAGTACTTC
NA,TRBV2,NA,TRBJ2-2,CASRRQARTGELFF,TGTGCCAGCCGTCGACAGGCGCGCACCGGGGAGCTGTTTTTT
NA,TRBV7-2,NA,TRBJ2-1,CASSPRPRTYNEQFF,TGTGCCAGCAGCCCTAGACCTAGAACCTACAATGAGCAGTTCTTC
NA,TRBV5-6,TRBD1,TRBJ2-7,CASSLGTGKNEQYF,TGTGCCAGCAGCTTGGGGACAGGGAAAAACGAGCAGTACTTC
NA,TRBV7-6,TRBD1,TRBJ2-2,CASSLGGGDTGELFF,TGTGCCAGCAGCTTAGGAGGGGGCGACACCGGGGAGCTGTTTTTT
few,TRBV10-3,TRBD1,TRBJ2-3,CAIQIGGLTDTQYF,TGTGCCATCCAGATAGGGGGCCTCACAGATACGCAGTATTTT
NA,TRBV11-2,TRBD2,TRBJ2-7,CASSLGLAGYEQYF,TGTGCCAGCAGCTTAGGACTAGCCGGCTACGAGCAGTACTTC
NA,TRBV21-1,NA,TRBJ2-1,CASSKGGTSGFTRHREQFF,TGTGCCAGCAGCAAGGGTGGGACTAGCGGGTTCACCCGCCACAGGGAGCAGTTCTTC
NA,TRBV7-2,NA,TRBJ2-4,CASSRSFFADAQIIQYF,TGTGCCAGCAGCCGTTCGTTTTTTGCGGATGCCCAAATCATTCAGTACTTC
few,TRBV5-4,NA,TRBJ2-1,CASSRKSGSDAREQFF,TGTGCCAGCAGCCGCAAGTCGGGGAGCGACGCCCGTGAGCAGTTCTTC
NA,TRBV7-3,TRBD2,TRBJ2-7,CASSLGGGGVYEQYF,TGTGCCAGCAGCTTGGGTGGCGGGGGAGTCTACGAGCAGTACTTC
NA,TRBV7-8,TRBD1,TRBJ2-1,CASRKGARMGDEQFF,TGTGCCAGCAGGAAGGGGGCCCGGATGGGAGATGAGCAGTTCTTC
NA,TRBV28,TRBD1,TRBJ2-7,CASSLFGQGPSYEQYF,TGTGCCAGCAGTTTATTTGGACAGGGACCCTCCTACGAGCAGTACTTC